The present T cell receptor beta chain was sequenced within a study of blood T cell repertoires in COVID-19. Study information: Samples of COVID-19 (acute and convalescent) were obtained from the United States, Italy and Spain. PBMCs, B-cell-depleted T cells, or T cells were the source of the cDNA or gDNA that made up the material.

This CDR3 is 14 amino acids long. Germline CDR1 MNHEY, CDR2 SVGAGI. V gave up 7 bases and J gave up 2 bases, with 13 bases separating them. Profiling relied on immunoSEQ multiplex PCR, and the TCRdb table lists in-frame clones only, not all of them. The sample lists roughly 400,000 clones, roughly 86% seen once, with 2% to 2.5% in the top ten. Ages ranged from about 18 to 89 years, with residence in more than 20 US areas. Participants' reported clinical history set cohort assignment. The TCR sequence derives from a woman aged 40 to 50 with acute COVID-19. V usage is TRBV6-5 and J usage is TRBJ2-3; D possibly corresponds to TRBD1 (6 bases). The material sequenced was PBMCs or T cells enriched from blood (not recorded which). The CDR3 loop reads CASKSAGATDTQYF. DNA of the CDR3: TGTGCCAGCAAGAGTGCAGGGGCCACAGATACGCAGTATTTT.